The clone carrying this TCR beta chain was picked up a small number of times. Antigen unknown. This sample was taken from a study of early T cells in non-severe SARS-CoV-2 infection. About the research overall: From unsorted whole blood, bulk RNA was sequenced, and the chains remained unpaired. General study findings and limits: VDJdb matches were skewed toward anti-spike CD8 T cell responses.

The V gene lost 4 bases and the J gene lost 5 bases, with 6 bases spanning the gap. CDR3 length: 12 residues. Each single cDNA molecule received a unique molecular identifier. MiXCR, applied by TCRdb to the 5' RACE reads, yields one record per CDR3 protein. This table has about 92,000 distinct CDR3 sequences, around 15% appearing once. The chain joins TRBV12-3 or TRBV12-4 to TRBJ2-1, with no clear D. This clonotype originated in an adult who was a healthcare worker with PCR-confirmed SARS-CoV-2 infection or an uninfected control (not recorded which). The specimen sequenced was whole blood. CDR3 nucleotide sequence: TGTGCCAGCAGTTCGACCCACAATGAGCAGTTCTTC. The encoded protein is CASSSTHNEQFF.